These 26 T cell receptor beta chains share one sample of origin, sequenced in a study of vaccination and CD4 T cells after COVID-19. Cultured CD4+ T-cell DNA underwent Oncomine TCR Beta short-read sequencing. Each CDR3 protein is one row after TCRdb ran MiXCR on the PCR reads. Of about 27,000 distinct CDR3 sequences in the sample, under 75% are singletons; the top ten hold roughly 17%. These receptors have no identified antigens. Treatment noted: roughly 10-day PBMC culture with coronavirus spike peptide pools or control peptides (ViraFEST assay). The sample consisted of CD4+ T cells from blood, cultured in vitro, taken after SARS-CoV-2 vaccination. The receptors stem from a human donor who received a COVID-19 vaccine.

The chain recombines TRBV11-3 with TRBJ2-5, with a weak D call TRBD1 (5 bases). Germline assignment: CDR1 SGHNT and CDR2 YENEEA. Trimming removed 3 bases at V and 4 bases at J, with 15 bases between. This CDR3 region has 15 residues. CDR3 bases: TGTGCCAGCAGCTTCCGACGGCAGGGCGTAGAGACCCAGTACTTC. Translated: CASSFRRQGVETQYF. The complete variable domain, with remaining parts taken from reference TRBV11-3 and TRBJ2-5, reads EAGVVQSPRYKIIEKKQPVAFWCNPISGHNTLYWYLQNLGQGPELLIRYENEEAVDDSQLPKDRFSAERLKGVDSTLKIQPAELGDSAVYLCASSFRRQGVETQYFGPGTRLLVL.

The rearrangement uses TRBV4-2 and TRBJ1-2; 9 bases are a match to TRBD1. Trimming at V came to 2 bases and at J to 7 bases, leaving 5 bases not matched to a gene. Germline assignment: CDR1 LGHNA and CDR2 YNFKEQ. The CDR3 loop spans 14 amino acids. The CDR3 sequence: CASSQTGGTGGYTF. For the CDR3, the DNA is TGTGCCAGCAGCCAAACAGGGGGCACTGGTGGCTACACCTTC.

This clonotype has only a few counts. The chain has TRBV6-1 and TRBJ1-6; D perhaps matches TRBD1 (6 bases). V was clipped by 2 bases and J by 14 bases, with 10 bases between them. This CDR3 region has 12 residues. Germline CDR1 reads MNHNS; CDR2 reads SASEGT. The CDR3 sequence: CASSELGAALHF. The DNA of the CDR3 is TGTGCCAGCAGTGAATTGGGGGCGGCCCTCCACTTT.

This sequence joins TRBV20-1 and TRBJ2-2; 10 bases are shared with TRBD1. Germline V CDR1 and CDR2: DFQATT, SNEGSKA (reference sequence). Trimming took 6 bases from V and 5 from J; bases not matched to a gene: 18. The CDR3 extends over 18 amino acids. CDR3 residues: CSALVIPRQGARTGELFF. In nucleotides, the CDR3 is TGCAGTGCCTTAGTTATTCCGAGACAGGGGGCGCGAACCGGGGAGCTGTTTTTT.

The chain carries TRBV28 and TRBJ2-5, with no clear D. This CDR3 is built from 15 residues. V dropped 2 bases and J dropped 3 bases, with 13 bases sitting between them. Germline V lookup: CDR1 MDHEN, CDR2 SYDVKM. The CDR3 here is CASSLPWTDKETQYF. The CDR3 nucleotides are TGTGCCAGCAGTTTACCCTGGACGGATAAAGAGACCCAGTACTTC.

The rearrangement links TRBV6-5 to TRBJ2-7; D call uncertain. Trimming cost V 3 bases and J 3 bases, with 9 bases left between them. Germline V gives CDR1 MNHEY, CDR2 SVGAGI. CDR3 length: 13 amino acids. CDR3 protein: CASSYGGNYEQYF. The CDR3 bases are TGTGCCAGCAGTTATGGCGGAAACTACGAGCAGTACTTC.

The gene calls are TRBV7-9 and TRBJ2-3; possibly TRBD1 for D (6 bases). This CDR3 contains 15 residues. Germline CDR1 reads SEHNR; CDR2 reads FQNEAQ (reference sequence). Between the trimmed V and J ends, which lost 5 bases and 2 bases, there was a span of 14 bases. The CDR3 sequence is CASSDRDKNTDTQYF. Written as DNA, the CDR3 is TGTGCCAGCAGCGACCGGGACAAGAACACAGATACGCAGTATTTT.

V usage is TRBV7-6 and J usage is TRBJ1-3, with 7 bases matching TRBD1. The V and J ends lost 5 bases and 10 bases, in that order; junction bases with no gene match: 14. The CDR3 has 15 residues. The germline CDR1 and CDR2 sequences are SGHVS and FNYEAQ. For the CDR3, the DNA is TGTGCCAGCAGCAGGTGGGGACAGCTCGAAGAGACCATATATTTT. This sequence encodes CASSRWGQLEETIYF.

A few counts support this clonotype. The chain is built from TRBV24-1 and TRBJ2-7; 8 bases line up with TRBD1. Looked up from germline, CDR1 is KGHDR and CDR2 is SFDVKD. The CDR3 extends over 15 amino acids. V shed 5 bases and J 3 bases; nucleotides not matched to a gene: 8. CDR3 region: CATSGAGQGVYEQYF. CDR3 DNA: TGTGCCACCAGTGGAGCAGGACAGGGAGTCTACGAGCAGTACTTC.

The gene calls are TRBV11-3 and TRBJ2-5; D may be TRBD2 (7 bases). This CDR3 contains 14 residues. Germline V lookup: CDR1 SGHNT, CDR2 YENEEA. With 2 bases removed from V and 4 bases from J, the gap between germline ends came to 11 bases. The CDR3: CASSLWGGTETQYF. In DNA, the CDR3 is TGTGCCAGCAGCTTATGGGGGGGCACAGAGACCCAGTACTTC. Together with reference TRBV11-3 and TRBJ2-5, the CDR3 gives the full variable domain: EAGVVQSPRYKIIEKKQPVAFWCNPISGHNTLYWYLQNLGQGPELLIRYENEEAVDDSQLPKDRFSAERLKGVDSTLKIQPAELGDSAVYLCASSLWGGTETQYFGPGTRLLVL.

The gene calls are TRBV6-1 and TRBJ2-3, with TRBD2 matching over 12 bases. CDR1 and CDR2 (germline): MNHNS, SASEGT. The CDR3 spans 17 residues. Trimming took 6 bases from V and 1 from J; bases not matched to a gene: 8. The CDR3 sequence is CASSDRRTSGGTDTQYF. CDR3 bases: TGTGCCAGCAGCGACCGCCGGACTAGCGGGGGCACAGATACGCAGTATTTT.

This chain connects TRBV19 to TRBJ2-5; D is possibly TRBD1 (6 bases). The germline V gene encodes CDR1 LNHDA and CDR2 SQIVND (reference sequence). The CDR3 totals 13 residues. The ends were cut back, 2 bases at V and 2 bases at J, with 6 bases in the middle. The DNA of the CDR3 is TGTGCCAGTAGTATACAGGGGCAAGAGACCCAGTACTTC. It yields the protein CASSIQGQETQYF.

This clonotype was counted between two and nine times. The chain uses TRBV6-1 and TRBJ2-1; D may match TRBD1 or TRBD2 (5 bases each). This CDR3 spans 15 amino acids. Germline CDR1 is MNHNS and CDR2 is SASEGT. Trimming shortened V by 6 bases and J by 5 bases, and 17 bases separated the two germline ends. CDR3 residues: CASSRRDGGHNEQFF. CDR3 in DNA: TGTGCCAGCAGCCGAAGGGACGGCGGTCACAATGAGCAGTTCTTC.

The chain uses TRBV10-3 and TRBJ1-1; D unresolved. Germline values: CDR1 ENHRY, CDR2 SYGVKD. The CDR3 is 14 residues long. Between the trimmed V and J ends, which lost 3 bases and 4 bases, there was a span of 12 bases. CDR3 bases: TGTGCCATCAGTGATCAAGGTTTCGGCACTGAAGCTTTCTTT. Amino acids: CAISDQGFGTEAFF.

This chain connects TRBV6-5 to TRBJ2-7, with 9 positions matching TRBD2. The J segment lost 5 bases and the V segment lost 3 bases, leaving 11 bases of the junction unmatched. The CDR3 has 16 residues. Germline-derived CDR1 and CDR2 are MNHEY and SVGAGI. The CDR3 spells CASSYEAAGGRNEQYF. Written as DNA, the CDR3 is TGTGCCAGCAGTTATGAGGCAGCGGGGGGTAGAAACGAGCAGTACTTC.

The rearrangement uses TRBV6-4 and TRBJ1-2; D remains unclear. V lost 2 bases, J lost 4 bases, and 14 bases lay in between. CDR1 is MRHNA and CDR2 is SNTAGT in the germline V gene. This CDR3 is built from 15 residues. The CDR3 DNA reads as TGTGCCAGCAGTGACCGGACTTTGGTTAGCTATGGCTACACCTTC. Amino acid sequence: CASSDRTLVSYGYTF.

By sample fraction, this clonotype is medium-sized. The limits of the CDR3 on the DNA are not certain, so only TCRdb's listed CDR3 is given. The chain has TRBV5-1 and TRBJ2-5; the table names TRBD1, a call not compared with the DNA. The length of the CDR3 is 13 amino acids, counting both ends. The germline V gene encodes CDR1 SGHRS and CDR2 YFSETQ. The CDR3 loop reads CASSFGPGETQYF.

In this sample, this clonotype turned up a few times. This chain uses TRBV19 with TRBJ1-1, with TRBD1 matching over 10 bases. The germline V gene encodes CDR1 LNHDA and CDR2 SQIVND (reference sequence). V was pared by 4 bases and J by 4 bases, with 3 bases of the junction left unmatched. This CDR3 is built from 14 residues. The CDR3 is CASSRDRGGTEAFF. CDR3 sequence (DNA): TGTGCCAGTAGTAGGGACAGGGGAGGCACTGAAGCTTTCTTT. The full variable domain, completed using reference TRBV19 and TRBJ1-1, is DGGITQSPKYLFRKEGQNVTLSCEQNLNHDAMYWYRQDPGQGLRLIYYSQIVNDFQKGDIAEGYSVSREKKESFPLTVTSAQKNPTAFYLCASSRDRGGTEAFFGQGTRLTVV.

The gene calls are TRBV6-1 and TRBJ1-3; 7 bases fit TRBD1. The CDR3 runs 16 residues. Germline trimming cut 6 bases from V and 4 bases from J; bases unmatched to any gene: 12. The germline CDR1 and CDR2 sequences are MNHNS and SASEGT. CDR3 DNA: TGTGCCAGCAGAAACCTTGACAGGGTTGGAGGAAACACCATATATTTT. Its protein is CASRNLDRVGGNTIYF.

The genes are TRBV6-1 and TRBJ1-1, with unresolved D. This CDR3 has 15 residues. Germline lookup yields CDR1 MNHNS and CDR2 SASEGT. Between the trimmed V and J ends, which lost 5 bases and 4 bases, there was a span of 17 bases. As DNA, the CDR3 is TGTGCCAGCAGTCCCCCACATGGGCTGGGCACTGAAGCTTTCTTT. Translating gives CASSPPHGLGTEAFF.

The rearrangement joins TRBV24-1 to TRBJ1-1; D is unresolved. This CDR3 region has 13 residues. Trimming pared 2 bases from V and 3 bases from J, leaving 6 bases between. Per the germline V gene, CDR1 is KGHDR and CDR2 is SFDVKD. CDR3 sequence reads: CATSDSGDTEAFF. For the CDR3, the DNA is TGTGCCACCAGTGATTCTGGTGACACTGAAGCTTTCTTT.

The V and J genes are TRBV24-1 and TRBJ2-5, with a possible D match to TRBD2 (5 bases). CDR1 is KGHDR, CDR2 SFDVKD, per germline. This CDR3 spans 14 amino acids. Trimming cost V 4 bases and J 2 bases, with 10 bases left between them. The CDR3 DNA sequence: TGTGCCACCAGTGAGGAGTCGGGACAAGAGACCCAGTACTTC. Its protein product is CATSEESGQETQYF.

This sequence joins TRBV24-1 and TRBJ2-5; D might be TRBD1 or TRBD2, each matching 5 bases. Germline-derived CDR1 and CDR2 are KGHDR and SFDVKD. Trimming took off 4 bases at V and 1 base at J, with 6 bases between the two ends. CDR3 length: 13 residues. The CDR3 DNA reads as TGTGCCACCAGTGACGGGGCCCAAGAGACCCAGTACTTC. It is translated as CATSDGAQETQYF.

The gene calls are TRBV7-2 and TRBJ2-3; no clear D gene. V gave up 5 bases and J gave up 0 bases, with 12 bases separating them. CDR1 is SGHTA, CDR2 FQGNSA, per germline. The CDR3 consists of 15 residues. The CDR3 here is CASSHDWGSTDTQYF. CDR3 in DNA: TGTGCCAGCAGCCACGACTGGGGTAGCACAGATACGCAGTATTTT.

The genes are TRBV20-1 and TRBJ2-5; TRBD2 is a possible D gene (7 bases). CDR3 length equals 16 residues. The V end was cut by 0 bases, the J end by 4 bases, with 18 bases between. CDR1 and CDR2 from the germline V gene are DFQATT and SNEGSKA (reference sequence). The CDR3 protein is CSARDLGWGGAETQYF. Here the CDR3 DNA reads TGCAGTGCTAGAGATCTAGGGTGGGGGGGCGCAGAGACCCAGTACTTC.

This rearrangement joins TRBV2 to TRBJ1-5; no firm D call. V lost 6 bases to trimming and J lost 2 bases, with 23 bases between them. The germline gives CDR1 SNHLY, CDR2 FYNNEI. CDR3 length: 18 amino acids. The CDR3 protein is CASSSTNDRAGGNQPQHF. As DNA, the CDR3 is TGTGCCAGCAGCTCCACTAACGACCGAGCCGGGGGCAATCAGCCCCAGCATTTT. The whole variable domain, filled in from reference TRBV2 and TRBJ1-5, reads EPEVTQTPSHQVTQMGQEVILRCVPISNHLYFYWYRQILGQKVEFLVSFYNNEISEKSEIFDDQFSVERPDGSNFTLKIRSTKLEDSAMYFCASSSTNDRAGGNQPQHFGDGTRLSIL.